One T cell receptor beta chain is described in this entry. What this receptor recognizes is not known. Base qualities are not provided; no much larger clone lies one nucleotide away. Including cysteine and phenylalanine, the CDR3 has 17 amino acids. The sequence is cut down to CDR3 DNA, 51 bases in frame from base 1. The library relied on the immunoSEQ multiplex PCR assay. TCR beta CDR3 sequencing was performed on DNA from the cultured, isolated CD4+ T cells. For the original study's pipeline: Non-productive TCR sequences were removed, reads were trimmed to the CDR3 region, and CDR3s of at least 7 amino acids were retained. Antigen-specific clonotypes were identified with the MANAFEST web app by comparing expansion in peptide wells against reference cultures. For clones to be considered positive, expansion at FDR<0.05 versus reference and all other wells, an odds ratio above 5, and a frequency above 0.1% in two replicate wells were required. A clonotype was defined as cross-reactive if the clonotype was significantly expanded both in SARS-CoV-2 spike wells and in at least one common cold coronavirus spike condition. Using the stringdist R package, CDR3 similarity was measured by Levenshtein distance, and unrooted trees were constructed with ape in R 3.6.1. What TCRdb holds here is the immuneACCESS table cut down to in-frame rearrangements. Part of the clones is not present; checked against another copy, under half of the missing clones reflect an unresolved V gene, and the others are unexplained. For V, J and clone size, that table is used; D and trimming come from the DNA. In this sample the table shows approximately 22,000 clones, about 75% of which occur a single time. The ten largest clonotypes hold roughly a fifth of the sample.

The ViraFEST assay stimulated PBMC with viral peptide pools and then used TCR sequencing to identify antigen-specific CD4+ T cell clonotypes by expansion. After less than 13 days of culture, CD4+ T cells were isolated with the EasySep CD4+ T cell isolation kit. None of the healthy vaccine recipients had a prior SARS-CoV-2 infection, which was confirmed by nucleocapsid antibody tests that came back negative both before and after vaccination. Each well held around 1.9 million PBMC cultured in IMDM containing roughly 5.1% human AB serum, 9.5 to 10 IU/ml IL-2 and gentamicin, along with about 9.3 ug/ml peptides. Half of the culture medium was replaced with fresh IL-2-containing medium on days 3 and 7. Unless otherwise noted, each peptide stimulation condition was cultured in triplicate wells. PBMC were separated from whole blood using Ficoll-Paque Plus gradient centrifugation and were then either cryopreserved at -140C or used fresh. The overlapping peptide pools covered the spike proteins of SARS-CoV-2 as well as those of the common cold coronaviruses HCoV-NL63, HCoV-OC43 and HCoV-229E. The QIAamp micro DNA kit was used to extract genomic DNA from the cultured CD4+ T cells.

These data come from a study of vaccination effects on CD4 cells after COVID-19 (dated by TCRdb to 2022 to 2024). About the investigation overall: Participants received two doses of either the BNT162b2 or the mRNA-1273 mRNA SARS-CoV-2 vaccine. SARS-CoV-2 spike-specific CD4+ TCR repertoires were compared before and after mRNA vaccination in COVID-19 convalescent patients and in infection-naive vaccine recipients. The full study included roughly 11 COVID-19 convalescent patients and a handful of SARS-CoV-2-naive healthy vaccine recipients. Cultures from other donors in the study were sequenced using the Oncomine TCR Beta short-read assay on an Illumina iSeq 100.

Study-wide findings and limitations: Only a small number of convalescent patients were included, and no early post-infection timepoints were available, which limited the study. In healthy vaccine recipients, vaccine-induced clones were almost all SARS-CoV-2 mono-reactive, with only 1 of 255 cross-reactive with common cold coronaviruses. At late post-vaccination timepoints, both infection-induced and vaccine-induced clones showed marked clonal contraction, consistent with waning T cell responses.

The source of this sequence is a human donor who received a COVID-19 vaccine. The chain is made from TRBV1 and TRBJ2-7; the DNA was not compared with TRBD1, the D call given in the table. TRBV1 is termed a pseudogene. Sequencing used CD4+ T cells from PBMCs cultured with HCoV-NL63 spike peptides, obtained before COVID-19 vaccination. Read against the paper, the sample's cell subset or site label means: HCoV-NL63 spike overlapping peptide pool stimulation. The nucleotide sequence is given as TGCACCAGCAGCCACTATACCCCGGGACAGGTAATATACGAGCAGTACTTC. Its protein reads: CTSSHYTPGQVIYEQYF.